What follows are 28 T cell receptor beta chains derived from one specimen sequenced in a study of blood T cell repertoires in COVID-19. Assay: immunoSEQ multiplex PCR; the TCRdb copy retains only in-frame clones and omits some. The table records 160,000 or so clones, over 90% of them present only once. Sequenced material: peripheral blood. These receptors were taken from a woman aged 60 to 75 with COVID-19, enrolled during active disease.

This chain links TRBV7-2 with TRBJ1-2; D unclear. V dropped 5 bases and J dropped 0 bases, with 19 bases sitting between them. Germline V gives CDR1 SGHTA, CDR2 FQGNSA. The CDR3 length is 17 residues. Written as DNA, the CDR3 is TGTGCCAGCAGCAATCCCGAGGTGATCTCTGCTAACTATGGCTACACCTTC. Its translation is CASSNPEVISANYGYTF.

The chain uses TRBV7-9 and TRBJ2-2, with TRBD1 matching over 9 bases. Germline V gene sequence: CDR1 SEHNR, CDR2 FQNEAQ (reference sequence). After removal of 4 bases from V and 2 bases from J, the junction contained 5 bases not matched to a gene. CDR3 size: 16 residues. The CDR3 sequence is CASSSTGGSNTGELFF. DNA of the CDR3: TGTGCCAGCAGCTCTACAGGGGGCTCCAACACCGGGGAGCTGTTTTTT.

This clone was recorded once. The chain uses TRBV7-6 and TRBJ1-6; possible D gene TRBD1, 5 bases. V dropped 2 bases and J dropped 0 bases, with 14 bases sitting between them. This CDR3 has 18 amino acids. Germline V gene lookup returns CDR1 SGHVS and CDR2 FNYEAQ. The CDR3 region is CASSLRPQGSSYNSPLHF. In DNA form, the CDR3 reads TGTGCCAGCAGCTTAAGGCCTCAGGGCAGCTCCTATAATTCACCCCTCCACTTT. The variable domain in full, completed from reference TRBV7-6 and TRBJ1-6, reads GAGVSQSPRYKVTKRGQDVALRCDPISGHVSLYWYRQALGQGPEFLTYFNYEAQQDKSGLPNDRFSAERPEGSISTLTIQRTEQRDSAMYRCASSLRPQGSSYNSPLHFGNGTRLTVT.

The chain couples TRBV25-1 to TRBJ1-2; D gene ambiguous. The ends were cut back, 1 base at V and 0 bases at J, with 6 bases in the middle. Germline V gene data show CDR1 as MGHDK and CDR2 as SYGVNS. This CDR3 is built from 14 residues. CDR3 DNA sequence: TGTGCCAGCAGTGAATTAGAAACTAACTATGGCTACACCTTC. It encodes CASSELETNYGYTF.

The chain employs TRBV6-2 or TRBV6-3 and TRBJ2-3; D unclear. This CDR3 has 14 residues. The germline V and J ends were trimmed by 5 bases and 6 bases, with 15 bases remaining between them. The germline gives CDR1 MNHEY, CDR2 SVGEGT. The CDR3 sequence: CASSIRLTSDTQYF. Written as DNA, the CDR3 is TGTGCCAGCAGTATTCGACTGACGTCGGATACGCAGTATTTT.

The J gene is TRBJ1-6, the V gene TRBV9; tentatively, D is TRBD1 (5 bases). CDR1 is SGDLS and CDR2 is YYNGEE in the germline V gene. V gave up 3 bases and J gave up 4 bases, with 11 bases separating them. The CDR3 is 15 residues long. The CDR3 loop reads CASSARGTYNSPLHF. The CDR3 bases are TGTGCCAGCAGCGCCCGGGGGACTTATAATTCACCCCTCCACTTT.

The V gene is TRBV9, the J gene TRBJ2-1; D call uncertain. This CDR3 is 15 amino acids long. Germline V CDR1 and CDR2: SGDLS, YYNGEE. The V and J ends lost 4 bases and 0 bases respectively, with 11 bases between them. The CDR3 is CASSRRIDSYNEQFF. The CDR3 nucleotides read TGTGCCAGCAGCCGTAGAATAGACTCCTACAATGAGCAGTTCTTC.

This clone appeared once. The chain joins TRBV2 to TRBJ1-6; 8 bases match TRBD1. The germline gives CDR1 SNHLY, CDR2 FYNNEI. J was trimmed by 7 bases and V by 6 bases; bases with no gene match: 8. The CDR3 loop spans 15 amino acids. CDR3 sequence (DNA): TGTGCCAGCAGCCCTCTCGGACAGGGAAATTCACCCCTCCACTTT. Protein product: CASSPLGQGNSPLHF.

The rearrangement joins TRBV19 to TRBJ1-5; TRBD1 aligns across 10 bases. The CDR3 has 16 amino acids. The ends lost 6 bases at V and 2 bases at J; junction bases unmatched: 7. Looked up from germline, CDR1 is LNHDA and CDR2 is SQIVND (reference sequence). The CDR3: CASRGQGNLGNQPQHF. The CDR3 DNA reads as TGTGCCAGTAGGGGACAGGGGAATTTGGGCAATCAGCCCCAGCATTTT. Drawing the rest from reference TRBV19 and TRBJ1-5, the complete variable domain is DGGITQSPKYLFRKEGQNVTLSCEQNLNHDAMYWYRQDPGQGLRLIYYSQIVNDFQKGDIAEGYSVSREKKESFPLTVTSAQKNPTAFYLCASRGQGNLGNQPQHFGDGTRLSIL.

The chain employs TRBV7-3 and TRBJ1-1, with 9 bases matching TRBD1. Germline CDR1 reads SGHTA; CDR2 reads FQGTGA. CDR3 length: 15 amino acids. V was clipped by 5 bases and J by 3 bases; unmatched bases: 7. DNA for the CDR3: TGTGCCAGCAGCCGCCAGACAGGGGGGGACACTGAAGCTTTCTTT. Protein sequence: CASSRQTGGDTEAFF.

A single count supports this clone. The CDR3: CASSRQSVTEAFF. CDR3 nucleotide sequence: TGTGCCAGCTCCAGACAGTCGGTCACTGAAGCTTTCTTT. The chain uses TRBV6-5 and TRBJ1-1, with D possibly TRBD1 on 5 matching bases. From germline, CDR1 is MNHEY and CDR2 SVGAGI. This CDR3 is 13 amino acids long. The V end lost 8 bases, the J end lost 4 bases, and 14 bases lay between the germline ends.

V and J are TRBV5-1 and TRBJ2-3; TRBD1 aligns across 10 bases. The CDR3 contains 14 residues. V gave up 4 bases and J gave up 5 bases; unmatched junction bases: 4. Germline CDR1 reads SGHRS; CDR2 reads YFSETQ. DNA for the CDR3: TGCGCCAGCAGCGCGACAGGGGGCCAAGATACGCAGTATTTT. Residues: CASSATGGQDTQYF. Filled out from reference TRBV5-1 and TRBJ2-3, the complete variable domain reads KAGVTQTPRYLIKTRGQQVTLSCSPISGHRSVSWYQQTPGQGLQFLFEYFSETQRNKGNFPGRFSGRQFSNSRSEMNVSTLELGDSALYLCASSATGGQDTQYFGPGTRLTVL.

The V gene is TRBV6-5, the J gene TRBJ1-2, with 7 bases aligning to TRBD1. This CDR3 contains 14 residues. Germline lookup yields CDR1 MNHEY and CDR2 SVGAGI. V gave up 2 bases and J gave up 3 bases; unmatched junction bases: 3. This chain's CDR3 is CASSYDDRDYGYTF. DNA for the CDR3: TGTGCCAGCAGTTACGATGACAGGGACTATGGCTACACCTTC.

The chain employs TRBV11-3 and TRBJ2-2; a weak D match, TRBD2 (5 bases). Germline lookup yields CDR1 SGHNT and CDR2 YENEEA. V was shortened by 6 bases and J by 5 bases, with 10 bases between the two germline ends. The CDR3 covers 13 residues. The CDR3 here is CASSRRETGELFF. The CDR3, as DNA: TGTGCCAGCAGTCGACGGGAAACCGGGGAGCTGTTTTTT.

The CDR3 sequence: CASSQGQREQYF. Written as DNA, the CDR3 is TGTGCCAGCAGTCAGGGACAGAGGGAGCAGTACTTC. The gene calls are TRBV6-2 or TRBV6-3 and TRBJ2-7; 7 nucleotides match TRBD1. With 5 bases clipped from V and 7 bases from J, the junction kept 5 bases outside the gene matches. Germline CDR1 reads MNHEY; CDR2 reads SVGEGT. This CDR3 has 12 amino acids.

The gene calls are TRBV18 and TRBJ1-2, with D possibly TRBD1 on 5 matching bases. The CDR3 covers 15 residues. Germline V gene data show CDR1 as KGHSH and CDR2 as LQKENI. With 0 bases removed from V and 2 bases from J, the gap between germline ends came to 10 bases. DNA for the CDR3: TGTGCCAGCTCACCACCGCAGGGAAGAAACTATGGCTACACCTTC. This gives the protein CASSPPQGRNYGYTF.

This rearrangement joins TRBV19 to TRBJ1-2; 8 nucleotides line up with TRBD1. Germline V CDR1 and CDR2: LNHDA, SQIVND (reference sequence). CDR3 length: 13 amino acids. J was trimmed by 4 bases and V by 7 bases; bases with no gene match: 5. The CDR3, as DNA: TGTGCCAGTACCAAAACAGGGGGCTATGGCTACACCTTC. Its translation is CASTKTGGYGYTF.

The chain links TRBV15 to TRBJ1-2; D is possibly TRBD1 (6 bases). Trimming left V 2 bases short and J 8 bases short, with 15 bases between. The CDR3 has 14 amino acids. Germline values: CDR1 LNHNV, CDR2 YYDKDF (reference sequence). The DNA of the CDR3 is TGTGCCACCAGCAGAAGTTTTGCAGGGGAAGGCTACACCTTC. This gives the protein CATSRSFAGEGYTF. Full variable domain (outside the CDR3, taken from reference TRBV15 and TRBJ1-2): DAMVIQNPRYQVTQFGKPVTLSCSQTLNHNVMYWYQQKSSQAPKLLFHYYDKDFNNEADTPDNFQSRRPNTSFCFLDIRSPGLGDTAMYLCATSRSFAGEGYTFGSGTRLTVV.

The chain joins TRBV4-3 to TRBJ2-5; D perhaps matches TRBD2 (5 bases). Trimming took 0 bases from V and 14 from J, leaving 22 bases between them. The CDR3 has 15 residues. Germline-derived CDR1 and CDR2 are LGHNA and YSLEER. This chain's CDR3 is CASSQDGLSTRPRYF. The CDR3 region has the DNA TGCGCCAGCAGCCAAGATGGACTGAGTACAAGACCTCGCTACTTC.

This chain links TRBV2 with TRBJ2-3; a possible D gene is TRBD2 (7 bases). CDR1 SNHLY and CDR2 FYNNEI come from the germline V gene. This CDR3 spans 14 amino acids. The V and J ends lost 11 bases and 5 bases respectively, with 20 bases between them. The CDR3 DNA reads as TGTGCCTCAGAAGGCGGGGGCCCCATAGATACGCAGTATTTT. The encoded protein is CASEGGGPIDTQYF.

V is TRBV4-1 and J is TRBJ1-2; 11 nucleotides line up with TRBD1. This CDR3 is built from 17 residues. The V and J ends lost 0 bases and 8 bases, in that order; junction bases with no gene match: 11. CDR1 MGHRA and CDR2 YSYEKL come from the germline V gene. The CDR3 DNA sequence: TGCGCCAGCAGCCAAGATCAAGGACAGGGGGCCTTGAAAGGCTACACCTTC. Protein: CASSQDQGQGALKGYTF.

J is TRBJ2-2 and V is TRBV9; D gene ambiguous. Germline V gives CDR1 SGDLS, CDR2 YYNGEE. There are 13 residues in the CDR3. V lost 4 bases and J lost 5, with 9 bases in between. In DNA, the CDR3 is TGTGCCAGCAGCACCACATATACCGGGGAGCTGTTTTTT. Its protein product is CASSTTYTGELFF.

CDR3 in amino acids: CASSSWNRDRGYGYTF. The CDR3 DNA reads as TGTGCCAGCAGCTCTTGGAACCGGGACAGGGGCTATGGCTACACCTTC. The chain has TRBV7-9 and TRBJ1-2; 10 bases agree with TRBD1. CDR1 and CDR2 (germline): SEHNR, FQNEAQ (reference sequence). Losses at the gene ends were 4 bases for V and 4 bases for J; bases not matched to a gene: 9. This CDR3 spans 16 amino acids. Using reference TRBV7-9 and TRBJ1-2 for the parts outside the CDR3, the full variable domain is DTGVSQNPRHKITKRGQNVTFRCDPISEHNRLYWYRQTLGQGPEFLTYFQNEAQLEKSRLLSDRFSAERPKGSFSTLEIQRTEQGDSAMYLCASSSWNRDRGYGYTFGSGTRLTVV.

V is TRBV4-1 and J is TRBJ1-1; D ambiguous. The germline V and J ends were trimmed by 6 bases and 1 base, with 12 bases remaining between them. The CDR3 is made up of 14 amino acids. CDR1 is MGHRA and CDR2 is YSYEKL in the germline V gene. CDR3 DNA: TGCGCCAGCAGGCCGAATCGCGGGAACACTGAAGCTTTCTTT. This encodes CASRPNRGNTEAFF.

The J gene is TRBJ1-3, the V gene TRBV6-2 or TRBV6-3; TRBD1 matches 8 bases. V lost 6 bases and J lost 2; bases outside the gene matches: 6. CDR1 and CDR2 from the germline V gene are MNHEY and SVGEGT. The CDR3 runs 15 residues. For the CDR3, the DNA is TGTGCCAGCAGCGGACAGGGATTCACTGGAAACACCATATATTTT. Protein product: CASSGQGFTGNTIYF.

The chain joins TRBV3-1 (or the pseudogene TRBV3-2) to TRBJ1-1; TRBD1 matches 10 bases. Losses at the gene ends were 1 base for V and 3 bases for J; bases not matched to a gene: 2. The CDR3 contains 15 residues. Germline CDR1 reads LGHDT; CDR2 reads YNNKEL (reference sequence). CDR3 in amino acids: CASSQVGTGDTEAFF. In DNA form, the CDR3 reads TGTGCCAGCAGCCAAGTGGGGACAGGGGACACTGAAGCTTTCTTT.

This chain joins TRBV19 and TRBJ1-5, with D possibly being TRBD1 (6 bases). Trimming took off 6 bases at V and 0 bases at J, with 21 bases between the two ends. The CDR3 runs 18 residues. Germline V gene data show CDR1 as LNHDA and CDR2 as SQIVND (reference sequence). CDR3 residues: CASSAFGGYFDSNQPQHF. The CDR3 region has the DNA TGTGCCAGTAGCGCTTTTGGGGGCTACTTTGATAGCAATCAGCCCCAGCATTTT.

V gene TRBV5-1 combines with J gene TRBJ1-2; a possible D gene is TRBD1 (5 bases). Per germline, CDR1 SGHRS and CDR2 YFSETQ. The length of the CDR3 is 17 residues. Trimming pared 1 base from V and 1 base from J, leaving 17 bases between. The CDR3 DNA is TGCGCCAGCAGCTTGTCAGGGCTTTCGTGGGATAACTATGGCTACACCTTC. Translated, it gives CASSLSGLSWDNYGYTF.